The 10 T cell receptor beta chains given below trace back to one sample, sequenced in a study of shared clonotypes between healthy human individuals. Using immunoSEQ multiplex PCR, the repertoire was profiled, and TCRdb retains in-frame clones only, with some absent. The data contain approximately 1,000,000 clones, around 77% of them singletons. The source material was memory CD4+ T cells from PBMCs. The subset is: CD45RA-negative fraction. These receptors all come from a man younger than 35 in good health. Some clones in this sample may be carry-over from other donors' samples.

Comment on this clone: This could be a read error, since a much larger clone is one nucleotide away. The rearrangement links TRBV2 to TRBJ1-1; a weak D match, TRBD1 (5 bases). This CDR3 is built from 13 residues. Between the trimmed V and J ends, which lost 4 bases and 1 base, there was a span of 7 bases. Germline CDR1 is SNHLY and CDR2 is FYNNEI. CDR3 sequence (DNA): TGTGCCAGCAGTGGACAGTCGAACACTGAAGCTTTCTTT. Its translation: CASSGQSNTEAFF.

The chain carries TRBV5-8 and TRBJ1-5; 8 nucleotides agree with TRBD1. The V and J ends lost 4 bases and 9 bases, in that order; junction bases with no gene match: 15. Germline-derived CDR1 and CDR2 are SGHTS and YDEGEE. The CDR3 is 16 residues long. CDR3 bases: TGTGCCAGCAGCGCCCACCTTGGACAGGGCGGGGGGCCCCAGCATTTT. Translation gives CASSAHLGQGGGPQHF.

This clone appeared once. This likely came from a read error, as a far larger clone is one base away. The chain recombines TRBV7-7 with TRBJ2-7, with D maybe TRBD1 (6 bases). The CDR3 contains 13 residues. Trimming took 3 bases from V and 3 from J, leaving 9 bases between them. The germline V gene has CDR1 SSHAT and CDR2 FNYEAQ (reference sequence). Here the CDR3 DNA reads TGTGCCAGCAGCTTCGGCAGGGGCTACGAGCAGTACTTC. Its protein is CASSFGRGYEQYF.

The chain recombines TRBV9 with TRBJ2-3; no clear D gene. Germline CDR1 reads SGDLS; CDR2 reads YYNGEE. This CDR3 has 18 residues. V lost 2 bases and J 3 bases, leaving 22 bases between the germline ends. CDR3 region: CASSVSGPRQESTDTQYF. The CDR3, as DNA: TGTGCCAGCAGCGTGTCCGGCCCCCGGCAGGAGAGTACAGATACGCAGTATTTT.

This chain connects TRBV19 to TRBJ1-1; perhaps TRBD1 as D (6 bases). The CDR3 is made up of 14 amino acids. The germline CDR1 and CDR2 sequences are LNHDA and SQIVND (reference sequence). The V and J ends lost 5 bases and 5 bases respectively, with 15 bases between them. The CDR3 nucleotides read TGTGCCAGTAGTGAGGACAGCGAAGGGACTGAAGCTTTCTTT. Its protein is CASSEDSEGTEAFF. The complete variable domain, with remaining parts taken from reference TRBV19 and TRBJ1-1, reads DGGITQSPKYLFRKEGQNVTLSCEQNLNHDAMYWYRQDPGQGLRLIYYSQIVNDFQKGDIAEGYSVSREKKESFPLTVTSAQKNPTAFYLCASSEDSEGTEAFFGQGTRLTVV.

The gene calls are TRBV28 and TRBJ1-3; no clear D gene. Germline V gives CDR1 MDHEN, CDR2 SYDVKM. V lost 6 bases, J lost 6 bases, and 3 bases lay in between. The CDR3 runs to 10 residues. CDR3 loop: CASSQNTIYF. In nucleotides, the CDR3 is TGTGCCAGCAGCCAAAACACCATATATTTT.

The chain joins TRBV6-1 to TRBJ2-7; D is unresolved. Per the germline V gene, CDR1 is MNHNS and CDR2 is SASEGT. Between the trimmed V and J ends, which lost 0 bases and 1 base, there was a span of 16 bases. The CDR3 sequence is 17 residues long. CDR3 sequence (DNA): TGTGCCAGCAGTGAAGCAGTAACAGCACTTAATTCCTACGAGCAGTACTTC. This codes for CASSEAVTALNSYEQYF.

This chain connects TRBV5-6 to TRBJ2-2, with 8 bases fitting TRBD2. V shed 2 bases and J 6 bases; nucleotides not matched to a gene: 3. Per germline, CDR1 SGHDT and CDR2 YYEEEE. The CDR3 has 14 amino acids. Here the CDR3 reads CASSFSGSPGELFF. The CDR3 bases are TGTGCCAGCAGCTTCAGCGGGAGCCCCGGGGAGCTGTTTTTT.

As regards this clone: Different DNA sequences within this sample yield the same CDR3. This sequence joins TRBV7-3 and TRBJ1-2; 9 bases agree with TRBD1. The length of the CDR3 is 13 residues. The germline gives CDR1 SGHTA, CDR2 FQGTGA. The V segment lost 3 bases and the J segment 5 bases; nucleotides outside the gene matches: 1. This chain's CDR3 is CASSLTGGYGYTF. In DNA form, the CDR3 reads TGTGCCAGCAGCTTGACAGGGGGATATGGCTACACCTTC.

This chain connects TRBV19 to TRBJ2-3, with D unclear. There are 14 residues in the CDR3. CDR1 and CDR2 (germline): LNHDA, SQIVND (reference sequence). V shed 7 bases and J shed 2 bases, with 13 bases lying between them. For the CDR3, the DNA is TGTGCCAGTAAATCGGAACCTTCCACAGATACGCAGTATTTT. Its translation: CASKSEPSTDTQYF.